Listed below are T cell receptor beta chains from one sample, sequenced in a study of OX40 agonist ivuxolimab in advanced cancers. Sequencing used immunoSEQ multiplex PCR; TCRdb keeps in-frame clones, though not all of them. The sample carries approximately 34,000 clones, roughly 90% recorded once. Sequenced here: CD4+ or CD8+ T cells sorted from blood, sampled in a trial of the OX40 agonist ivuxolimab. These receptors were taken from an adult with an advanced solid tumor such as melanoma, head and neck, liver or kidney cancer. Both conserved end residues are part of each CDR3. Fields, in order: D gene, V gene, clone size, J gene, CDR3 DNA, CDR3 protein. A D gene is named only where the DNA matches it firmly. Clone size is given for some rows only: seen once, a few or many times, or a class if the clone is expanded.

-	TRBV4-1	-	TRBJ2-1	TGCGCCAGCAGCCCATCTCCAGGGTTGGGGGATGAGCAGTTCTTC	CASSPSPGLGDEQFF
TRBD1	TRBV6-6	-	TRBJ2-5	TGTGCCAGCTCCCAGGGGGTTGGGACCCAGTACTTC	CASSQGVGTQYF
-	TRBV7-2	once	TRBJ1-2	TGTGCCAGCAGCTTAGGGGTGGGTGGGTGGCACTATGGCTACACCTTC	CASSLGVGGWHYGYTF
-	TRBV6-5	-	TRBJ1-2	TGTGCCAGCAGTTACTCGAATTATGGCTACACCTTC	CASSYSNYGYTF
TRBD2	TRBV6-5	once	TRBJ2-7	TGTGCCAGCAGTGTAAGCGGGGGGGCCTACGAGCAGTACTTC	CASSVSGGAYEQYF
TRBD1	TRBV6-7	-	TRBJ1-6	TGTGCCAGCAGACAGGGGACAGGGGGTAGCTCCTATAATTCACCCCTCCACTTT	CASRQGTGGSSYNSPLHF
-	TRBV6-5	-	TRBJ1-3	TGTGCCGCAGGCACAGCCTCTGGAAACACCATATATTTT	CAAGTASGNTIYF
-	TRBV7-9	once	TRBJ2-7	TGTGCCAGCGAAGGGCTGTCTTCCGAGCAGTACTTC	CASEGLSSEQYF
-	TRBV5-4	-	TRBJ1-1	TGTGCCAGCAGCTCTGAACAAGGAGTTGAAGCTTTCTTT	CASSSEQGVEAFF
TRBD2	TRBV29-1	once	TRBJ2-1	TGCAGCGCCGGGACTAGCAATGAGCAGTTCTTC	CSAGTSNEQFF
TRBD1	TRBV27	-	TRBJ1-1	TGTGCCAGCAGTTTGGGACAGGCCGATTGGAACACTGAAGCTTTCTTT	CASSLGQADWNTEAFF
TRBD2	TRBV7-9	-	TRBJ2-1	TGTGCCAGCAGCTCGGGCGGGAGGAATGAGCAGTTCTTC	CASSSGGRNEQFF
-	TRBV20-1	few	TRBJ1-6	TGCAGTGCTAGCACCGCGTCCCTCCACTTT	CSASTASLHF
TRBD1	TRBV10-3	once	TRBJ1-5	TGTGCCATCAGTGGGCAGGGGGCACATCAGCCCCAGCATTTT	CAISGQGAHQPQHF
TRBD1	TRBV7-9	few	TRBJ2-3	TGTGCCGGCCAGACAGGGGGCAGGAAAGATACGCAGTATTTT	CAGQTGGRKDTQYF
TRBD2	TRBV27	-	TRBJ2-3	TGTGCCAGCAGTACAATAGCGGGGGGGTTTCAAGATACGCAGTATTTT	CASSTIAGGFQDTQYF
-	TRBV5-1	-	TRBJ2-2	TGCGCCAGCAGCCCCGGGGTTGACACCGGGGAGCTGTTTTTT	CASSPGVDTGELFF
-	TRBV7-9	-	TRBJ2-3	TGTGCCAGCAGCTTCCCTGTTAGCACAGATACGCAGTATTTT	CASSFPVSTDTQYF
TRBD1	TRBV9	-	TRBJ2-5	TGTGCCAGCAGCGCATCCGGGACAGGGTCGTTGGAGACCCAGTACTTC	CASSASGTGSLETQYF
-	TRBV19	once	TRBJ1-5	TGTGCCAGTACCCACTTAGACAGAGGGCTCCATCCTAATCAGCCCCAGCATTTT	CASTHLDRGLHPNQPQHF
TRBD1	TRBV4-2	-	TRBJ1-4	TGTGCCAGCAGCCCGGGACAGGGGACCTCAACTAATGAAAAACTGTTTTTT	CASSPGQGTSTNEKLFF
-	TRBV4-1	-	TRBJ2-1	TGCGCCAGCAGTCGTGGGACTGTCAATGAGCAGTTCTTC	CASSRGTVNEQFF
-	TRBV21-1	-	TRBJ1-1	TGTGCCAGCAGCAAGCTACGAAGGACTCCATCAACTGAAGCTTTCTTT	CASSKLRRTPSTEAFF
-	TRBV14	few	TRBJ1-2	TGTGCCAGCAGCCAAGGAGGCGTCTATGGCTACACCTTC	CASSQGGVYGYTF
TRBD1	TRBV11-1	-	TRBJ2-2	TGTGCCAGCACCCCAGAGACAGGGGCGTACACCGGGGAGCTGTTTTTT	CASTPETGAYTGELFF
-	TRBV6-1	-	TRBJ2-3	TGTGCCAGCAGTGAAAGCGGCCCCATGTGGGATACGCAGTATTTT	CASSESGPMWDTQYF